The rows below give T cell receptor beta chains drawn from one sample of a study of T cell repertoires in cytomegalovirus infection. These receptors' antigens are unknown. In TCRdb, the reads were re-called with MiXCR into one record per CDR3 protein. The sample has 150,000 or so distinct CDR3 sequences, approximately 21% seen once. The specimen comprised CD8+ T cells from cultured PBMCs, sampled from culture after CMV antigen stimulation. These receptors originate from a human donor in good health (CMV status not recorded). Some clones in this sample may be carry-over from other donors' samples. Both conserved end residues are part of each CDR3. The order of the fields is CDR3 length, V gene, D gene, clone size, J gene, CDR3 protein, CDR3 DNA. A D gene is named only where the DNA matches it firmly. Expanded clones get a size class; other rows say once, few or many, or leave the size out.

len: 16
v_gene: TRBV4-3
d_gene: TRBD1
abundance: few
j_gene: TRBJ2-7
CDR3aa: CASSQSPGTGGSEQYF
CDR3nt: TGCGCCAGCAGCCAAAGCCCCGGGACAGGGGGCAGCGAGCAGTACTTC

len: 14
v_gene: TRBV12-3/TRBV12-4
d_gene: NA
abundance: NA
j_gene: TRBJ2-5
CDR3aa: CASSRTEYQETQYF
CDR3nt: TGTGCCAGCAGTCGGACGGAGTACCAAGAGACCCAGTACTTC

len: 16
v_gene: TRBV5-5
d_gene: TRBD2
abundance: NA
j_gene: TRBJ2-3
CDR3aa: CASSFMAGGSTDTQYF
CDR3nt: TGTGCCAGCAGCTTTATGGCGGGGGGGTCCACAGATACGCAGTATTTT

len: 14
v_gene: TRBV20-1
d_gene: TRBD1
abundance: few
j_gene: TRBJ2-7
CDR3aa: CSARSGTGSYEQYF
CDR3nt: TGCAGTGCTAGATCCGGGACAGGGTCCTACGAGCAGTACTTC

len: 15
v_gene: TRBV19
d_gene: NA
abundance: NA
j_gene: TRBJ1-1
CDR3aa: CASSMGRLGNTEAFF
CDR3nt: TGTGCCAGTAGTATGGGACGGCTGGGGAACACTGAAGCTTTCTTT

len: 13
v_gene: TRBV27
d_gene: NA
abundance: NA
j_gene: TRBJ2-3
CDR3aa: CASSLSGKDTQYF
CDR3nt: TGTGCCAGCAGTTTATCGGGGAAAGATACGCAGTATTTT

len: 13
v_gene: TRBV2
d_gene: NA
abundance: NA
j_gene: TRBJ1-5
CDR3aa: CASSVQGPRPQHF
CDR3nt: TGTGCCAGCAGTGTGCAGGGGCCACGGCCCCAGCATTTT

len: 11
v_gene: TRBV6-2/TRBV6-3
d_gene: NA
abundance: NA
j_gene: TRBJ2-2
CDR3aa: CASSPDGELFF
CDR3nt: TGTGCCAGCAGTCCCGACGGGGAGCTGTTTTTT

len: 17
v_gene: TRBV7-8
d_gene: NA
abundance: NA
j_gene: TRBJ1-5
CDR3aa: CASTGPGAAPGNQPQHF
CDR3nt: TGTGCCAGCACAGGGCCAGGAGCGGCGCCCGGCAATCAGCCCCAGCATTTT

len: 17
v_gene: TRBV10-3
d_gene: NA
abundance: NA
j_gene: TRBJ2-7
CDR3aa: CAISDSGAGLASYEQYF
CDR3nt: TGTGCCATCAGTGACTCGGGGGCAGGGCTAGCCTCCTACGAGCAGTACTTC

len: 17
v_gene: TRBV7-2
d_gene: TRBD2
abundance: NA
j_gene: TRBJ2-3
CDR3aa: CASSLWLAGGLTDTQYF
CDR3nt: TGTGCCAGCAGCTTATGGCTAGCGGGGGGACTCACAGATACGCAGTATTTT

len: 14
v_gene: TRBV7-9
d_gene: NA
abundance: few
j_gene: TRBJ1-1
CDR3aa: CASSLVGTFKEAFF
CDR3nt: TGTGCCAGCAGCTTAGTTGGGACTTTCAAAGAAGCTTTCTTT

len: 15
v_gene: TRBV10-3
d_gene: NA
abundance: NA
j_gene: TRBJ2-7
CDR3aa: CAISEFTVSIYEQYF
CDR3nt: TGTGCCATCAGTGAGTTTACGGTATCCATCTACGAGCAGTACTTC

len: 13
v_gene: TRBV6-2/TRBV6-3
d_gene: NA
abundance: few
j_gene: TRBJ1-2
CDR3aa: CASSYDRSYGYTF
CDR3nt: TGTGCCAGCAGTTACGACAGGTCGTATGGCTACACCTTC

len: 13
v_gene: TRBV7-8
d_gene: NA
abundance: many
j_gene: TRBJ2-7
CDR3aa: CASSLEQGYEQYF
CDR3nt: TGTGCCAGCAGCTTAGAACAGGGTTACGAGCAGTACTTC

len: 16
v_gene: TRBV14
d_gene: NA
abundance: NA
j_gene: TRBJ2-1
CDR3aa: CASSSSSESSYNEQFF
CDR3nt: TGTGCCAGCAGTTCCAGCTCTGAGAGCTCCTACAATGAGCAGTTCTTC

len: 14
v_gene: TRBV29-1
d_gene: NA
abundance: NA
j_gene: TRBJ2-4
CDR3aa: CSVALPRAKNIQYF
CDR3nt: TGCAGCGTTGCCCTCCCGCGGGCCAAAAACATTCAGTACTTC

len: 14
v_gene: TRBV7-2
d_gene: NA
abundance: NA
j_gene: TRBJ1-1
CDR3aa: CASSFGVDGTEAFF
CDR3nt: TGTGCCAGCAGCTTTGGGGTTGACGGCACTGAAGCTTTCTTT

len: 13
v_gene: TRBV11-3
d_gene: NA
abundance: few
j_gene: TRBJ1-2
CDR3aa: CASSSGVGDGYTF
CDR3nt: TGTGCCAGCAGCTCCGGGGTGGGAGATGGCTACACCTTC

len: 17
v_gene: TRBV20-1
d_gene: NA
abundance: NA
j_gene: TRBJ1-1
CDR3aa: CSARDLAGPRSNTEAFF
CDR3nt: TGCAGTGCTAGAGATTTGGCCGGACCAAGATCGAACACTGAAGCTTTCTTT

len: 14
v_gene: TRBV7-9
d_gene: NA
abundance: NA
j_gene: TRBJ2-3
CDR3aa: CASSPVVNPDTQYF
CDR3nt: TGTGCCAGCAGCCCCGTTGTCAACCCAGATACGCAGTATTTT

len: 16
v_gene: TRBV19
d_gene: TRBD2
abundance: NA
j_gene: TRBJ2-1
CDR3aa: CASSIEDGGAYNEQFF
CDR3nt: TGTGCCAGTAGTATAGAGGACGGGGGGGCCTACAATGAGCAGTTCTTC

len: 14
v_gene: TRBV7-9
d_gene: NA
abundance: NA
j_gene: TRBJ2-7
CDR3aa: CASSGNTGPDEQYF
CDR3nt: TGTGCCAGCAGCGGTAACACAGGGCCTGACGAGCAGTACTTC

len: 14
v_gene: TRBV7-8
d_gene: NA
abundance: NA
j_gene: TRBJ1-1
CDR3aa: CASSSPGRGTEAFF
CDR3nt: TGTGCCAGCAGCTCACCGGGCCGAGGAACTGAAGCTTTCTTT

len: 13
v_gene: TRBV2
d_gene: TRBD1
abundance: NA
j_gene: TRBJ2-7
CDR3aa: CASSEGQGAEQYF
CDR3nt: TGTGCCAGCAGTGAGGGACAGGGTGCCGAGCAGTACTTC

len: 15
v_gene: TRBV5-1
d_gene: NA
abundance: NA
j_gene: TRBJ2-7
CDR3aa: CASSLEGNPTYEQYF
CDR3nt: TGCGCCAGCAGCTTGGAGGGGAACCCGACCTACGAGCAGTACTTC

len: 15
v_gene: TRBV7-9
d_gene: TRBD1
abundance: few
j_gene: TRBJ2-3
CDR3aa: CASSFGTGGTDTQYF
CDR3nt: TGTGCCAGCAGCTTCGGGACAGGTGGCACAGATACGCAGTATTTT

len: 15
v_gene: TRBV7-9
d_gene: TRBD1
abundance: once
j_gene: TRBJ2-1
CDR3aa: CASSARQGAQNEQFF
CDR3nt: TGTGCCAGCAGCGCGAGACAGGGGGCGCAGAATGAGCAGTTCTTC

len: 15
v_gene: TRBV12-3/TRBV12-4
d_gene: NA
abundance: NA
j_gene: TRBJ1-1
CDR3aa: CASSSRVGRYTEAFF
CDR3nt: TGTGCCAGCAGTTCCCGAGTAGGGAGGTACACTGAAGCTTTCTTT

len: 15
v_gene: TRBV14
d_gene: NA
abundance: NA
j_gene: TRBJ1-2
CDR3aa: CASSQDVGSNYGYTF
CDR3nt: TGTGCCAGCAGCCAAGACGTGGGCAGCAACTATGGCTACACCTTC

len: 16
v_gene: TRBV12-3/TRBV12-4
d_gene: TRBD2
abundance: NA
j_gene: TRBJ2-5
CDR3aa: CASSATSGGALETQYF
CDR3nt: TGTGCCAGCAGTGCAACTAGCGGGGGGGCCCTTGAGACCCAGTACTTC

len: 17
v_gene: TRBV6-5
d_gene: NA
abundance: NA
j_gene: TRBJ2-5
CDR3aa: CASSPQSVQGWRETQYF
CDR3nt: TGTGCCAGCAGTCCCCAATCCGTACAGGGTTGGAGGGAGACCCAGTACTTC

len: 15
v_gene: TRBV6-2/TRBV6-3
d_gene: NA
abundance: few
j_gene: TRBJ1-1
CDR3aa: CASSYSNAHWTEAFF
CDR3nt: TGTGCCAGCAGTTACTCGAACGCCCATTGGACTGAAGCTTTCTTT

len: 15
v_gene: TRBV4-3
d_gene: TRBD1
abundance: NA
j_gene: TRBJ1-4
CDR3aa: CASSQRTGGFEKLFF
CDR3nt: TGCGCCAGCAGCCAACGGACAGGGGGCTTTGAAAAACTGTTTTTT

len: 15
v_gene: TRBV9
d_gene: TRBD2
abundance: NA
j_gene: TRBJ2-3
CDR3aa: CASSGGGHSTDTQYF
CDR3nt: TGTGCCAGCAGCGGCGGGGGGCATAGCACAGATACGCAGTATTTT

len: 15
v_gene: TRBV7-2
d_gene: NA
abundance: NA
j_gene: TRBJ1-4
CDR3aa: CASSFTDSGHEKLFF
CDR3nt: TGTGCCAGCAGCTTCACCGACAGCGGACATGAAAAACTGTTTTTT

len: 19
v_gene: TRBV6-5
d_gene: NA
abundance: NA
j_gene: TRBJ1-1
CDR3aa: CASSYSWTAGTSFGLEAFF
CDR3nt: TGTGCCAGCAGTTACTCATGGACAGCGGGAACGTCTTTTGGGCTTGAAGCTTTCTTT

len: 17
v_gene: TRBV7-2
d_gene: NA
abundance: NA
j_gene: TRBJ1-1
CDR3aa: CASSLAGSPGGNTEAFF
CDR3nt: TGTGCCAGCAGCTTGGCGGGGTCACCCGGTGGGAACACTGAAGCTTTCTTT

len: 16
v_gene: TRBV7-9
d_gene: NA
abundance: few
j_gene: TRBJ2-7
CDR3aa: CASSPQSGGSSYEQYF
CDR3nt: TGTGCCAGCAGCCCCCAGAGTGGGGGGAGCTCCTACGAGCAGTACTTC

len: 13
v_gene: TRBV12-3/TRBV12-4
d_gene: NA
abundance: few
j_gene: TRBJ2-7
CDR3aa: CASTVSNFHEQYF
CDR3nt: TGTGCCAGCACAGTTTCTAACTTCCACGAGCAGTACTTC

len: 14
v_gene: TRBV4-1
d_gene: NA
abundance: few
j_gene: TRBJ2-7
CDR3aa: CASSQPQGSYEQYF
CDR3nt: TGCGCCAGCAGCCAGCCACAGGGTTCCTACGAGCAGTACTTC

len: 18
v_gene: TRBV29-1
d_gene: NA
abundance: NA
j_gene: TRBJ1-2
CDR3aa: CSVEVPEGRKMRNYGYTF
CDR3nt: TGCAGCGTTGAAGTGCCTGAGGGTCGGAAAATGCGAAACTATGGCTACACCTTC